This TCR beta chain appears in the sequencing data of a study of T cells in Graves' hyperthyroidism and ophthalmopathy. The study, taken as a whole, reports: Ophthalmopathy, as predicted by the model, came a median about seven months after the prediction.

With regard to this clonotype: The antigen is unknown.

In germline, CDR1 is LNHDA, CDR2 SQIVND (reference sequence). V was cut by 3 bases and J by 5 bases, with 13 bases left in between. The CDR3 contains 14 residues. The investigators amplified TCR beta CDR3 regions from RNA transcripts. First-round RT-PCR targeting the TCR CDR3 was performed with the HTBI primer set. MiXCR was run by TCRdb on the multiplex PCR reads, yielding one entry per CDR3 protein. This table has just under 750,000 distinct CDR3 sequences, around a third appearing once. V is TRBV19 and J is TRBJ2-5; the D gene is possibly TRBD2 (5 bases). The sequencing sample was made of blood. The receptor's source is a woman aged 40 to 50 with Graves' hyperthyroidism. CDR3 DNA: TGTGCCAGTAGTATGTATGAGGGAAGGGAGACCCAGTACTTC. Amino acid sequence: CASSMYEGRETQYF.